The 27 T cell receptor beta chains below were found in one sample sequenced in a study of OX40 agonist ivuxolimab in advanced cancers. Assay: immunoSEQ multiplex PCR; the TCRdb copy retains only in-frame clones and omits some. This sample carries about 39,000 clones, about 94% of them seen once, and the ten largest clones take approximately 22%. The sample here was CD4+ or CD8+ T cells sorted from blood, taken in a trial of the OX40 agonist ivuxolimab. The origin of the receptors is an adult with an advanced solid tumor such as melanoma, head and neck, liver or kidney cancer.

The V gene is TRBV27, the J gene TRBJ1-1; D perhaps matches TRBD1 (6 bases). Per germline, CDR1 MNHEY and CDR2 SMNVEV (reference sequence). Trimming took off 2 bases at V and 5 bases at J, with 12 bases between the two ends. This CDR3 comprises 14 residues. The CDR3 sequence: CASSLGGARTEAFF. Written as DNA, the CDR3 is TGTGCCAGCAGTTTAGGGGGCGCGAGGACTGAAGCTTTCTTT.

The V and J genes are TRBV9 and TRBJ2-7, with D maybe TRBD2 (5 bases). V was shortened by 0 bases and J by 0 bases, with 10 bases between the two germline ends. The CDR3 covers 15 residues. Germline V gene data show CDR1 as SGDLS and CDR2 as YYNGEE. CDR3 nucleotide sequence: TGTGCCAGCAGCGTAGATGGAGGCCCCTCCTACGAGCAGTACTTC. Protein: CASSVDGGPSYEQYF.

This clone was seen more than once but under ten times. The chain links TRBV5-4 to TRBJ2-5; 7 bases fit TRBD2. Germline V gene lookup returns CDR1 SGHNT and CDR2 YYREEE (reference sequence). With V trimmed by 5 bases and J by 4 bases, 14 bases remained unmatched. This CDR3 has 16 residues. CDR3 bases: TGTGCCAGCAGTAGGTTGCTAGCGGAGAGGAGAGAGACCCAGTACTTC. This codes for CASSRLLAERRETQYF.

The chain couples TRBV6-5 to TRBJ2-7; TRBD2 agrees at 9 bases. Germline values: CDR1 MNHEY, CDR2 SVGAGI. The junction had 12 bases not matched to a gene; V was cut back by 8 bases and J by 4 bases. The CDR3 loop spans 15 amino acids. CDR3 amino acids: CASQWIAGAEYEQYF. For the CDR3, the DNA is TGTGCCAGCCAGTGGATAGCGGGAGCTGAATACGAGCAGTACTTC.

The chain is built from TRBV6-1 and TRBJ2-6, with D hard to call. This CDR3 spans 10 amino acids. V was pared by 4 bases and J by 8 bases, with 0 bases between. In germline, CDR1 is MNHNS, CDR2 SASEGT. The DNA of the CDR3 is TGTGCCAGCAGTGCCAACGTCCTGACTTTC. Amino acids: CASSANVLTF.

The V call is TRBV27, the J call TRBJ2-2; either TRBD1 or TRBD2 may supply D (5 bases each). CDR1 and CDR2 from the germline V gene are MNHEY and SMNVEV (reference sequence). V lost 6 bases and J 10 bases, leaving 18 bases between the germline ends. The CDR3 length is 14 residues. The CDR3 protein is CASRTHLRGPELFF. The CDR3 DNA sequence: TGTGCCAGCAGAACCCACCTCCGGGGCCCGGAGCTGTTTTTT.

This chain uses TRBV5-4 with TRBJ1-2, with a possible D match to TRBD1 (5 bases). The V gene lost 4 bases and the J gene lost 4 bases, with 14 bases spanning the gap. In germline, CDR1 is SGHNT, CDR2 YYREEE (reference sequence). The CDR3 totals 14 residues. CDR3 coding DNA: TGTGCCAGCAGCGTGGAAGACAGCCCCTATGGCTACACCTTC. This gives the protein CASSVEDSPYGYTF.

Of note for this clone: Different DNA sequences within this sample yield the same CDR3. V and J are TRBV28 and TRBJ2-2; D possibly uses TRBD1 or TRBD2 (6 bases each). Germline CDR1 MDHEN, CDR2 SYDVKM. Trimming shortened V by 3 bases and J by 2 bases, and 10 bases separated the two germline ends. This CDR3 has 15 residues. The CDR3 sequence is CASSFRGLNTGELFF. The DNA of the CDR3 is TGTGCCAGCAGTTTCAGGGGACTTAACACCGGGGAGCTGTTTTTT.

This rearrangement joins TRBV19 to TRBJ2-2, with D perhaps being TRBD1 or TRBD2 (6 bases each). The V end was cut by 3 bases, the J end by 3 bases, with 17 bases between. The V gene's germline CDR1 is LNHDA and CDR2 SQIVND (reference sequence). This CDR3 contains 17 residues. The DNA of the CDR3 is TGTGCCAGTAGTATTACGGGGGCTAGCGCATACACCGGGGAGCTGTTTTTT. Translating it yields CASSITGASAYTGELFF.

The CDR3 protein is CASSLSETQYF. As DNA, the CDR3 is TGTGCCAGCAGCTTATCGGAGACCCAGTACTTC. The J gene is TRBJ2-5, the V gene TRBV7-9; D gene ambiguous. CDR1 and CDR2 (germline): SEHNR, FQNEAQ (reference sequence). The CDR3 is made up of 11 amino acids. V dropped 2 bases and J dropped 5 bases, with 3 bases sitting between them.

V gene TRBV7-9 combines with J gene TRBJ2-3; D remains unclear. Trimming cost V 7 bases and J 0 bases, with 14 bases left between them. This CDR3 contains 15 residues. Germline values: CDR1 SEHNR, CDR2 FQNEAQ (reference sequence). CDR3 residues: CASNDGPTSTDTQYF. The DNA of the CDR3 is TGTGCCAGCAATGACGGGCCTACTAGCACAGATACGCAGTATTTT.

The chain combines TRBV4-1 with TRBJ2-7; 10 bases match TRBD2. The V and J ends lost 3 bases and 3 bases, in that order; junction bases with no gene match: 5. Germline CDR1 reads MGHRA; CDR2 reads YSYEKL. This CDR3 has 15 residues. The CDR3 DNA sequence: TGCGCCAGCAGCCACCTAGCGGGAGATGGCTACGAGCAGTACTTC. It yields the protein CASSHLAGDGYEQYF.

The chain couples TRBV10-3 to TRBJ1-1, with D uncertain. The germline V gene has CDR1 ENHRY and CDR2 SYGVKD. Trimming took off 10 bases at V and 1 base at J, with 13 bases between the two ends. The CDR3 is made up of 13 amino acids. Written as DNA, the CDR3 is TGTGCCACCCTTGATAAAAGGAACACTGAAGCTTTCTTT. Residues: CATLDKRNTEAFF.

As for this clone: This specimen includes other DNA sequences encoding the same CDR3. The J gene is TRBJ2-7, the V gene TRBV30; 13 bases are shared with TRBD2. Germline-derived CDR1 and CDR2 are GTSNPN and SVGIG (reference sequence). V was pared by 3 bases and J by 2 bases, with 13 bases of the junction left unmatched. The CDR3 covers 18 residues. CDR3 nucleotide sequence: TGTGCCTGGAGCGTTGGAGCGACTAGCGGGAGGTCTCCCTACGAGCAGTACTTC. It translates to CAWSVGATSGRSPYEQYF.

The rearrangement joins TRBV9 to TRBJ2-7; D perhaps matches TRBD2 (5 bases). This CDR3 contains 13 residues. V was pared by 3 bases and J by 2 bases, with 9 bases between. The germline V gene encodes CDR1 SGDLS and CDR2 YYNGEE. The CDR3 spells CASSGGGTYEQYF. For the CDR3, the DNA is TGTGCCAGCAGCGGCGGAGGAACCTACGAGCAGTACTTC.

The chain combines TRBV28 with TRBJ2-7, with D uncertain. Trimming pared 5 bases from V and 5 bases from J, leaving 10 bases between. The CDR3 has 12 residues. CDR1 is MDHEN, CDR2 SYDVKM, per germline. DNA of the CDR3: TGTGCCAGCAGTGAACGGAGCCACGAGCAGTACTTC. Protein: CASSERSHEQYF. The full variable domain, in which reference TRBV28 and TRBJ2-7 provide the parts outside the CDR3, is DVKVTQSSRYLVKRTGEKVFLECVQDMDHENMFWYRQDPGLGLRLIYFSYDVKMKEKGDIPEGYSVSREKKERFSLILESASTNQTSMYLCASSERSHEQYFGPGTRLTVT.

The genes are TRBV27 and TRBJ2-1; a possible D gene is TRBD2 (6 bases). The CDR3 loop spans 15 amino acids. With 3 bases removed from V and 5 bases from J, the gap between germline ends came to 14 bases. From germline, CDR1 is MNHEY and CDR2 SMNVEV (reference sequence). CDR3 region: CASSFSSRGDNEQFF. The CDR3 nucleotides read TGTGCCAGCAGTTTCTCGTCGCGGGGTGACAATGAGCAGTTCTTC.

This chain joins TRBV5-6 and TRBJ2-1; unclear D gene. The CDR3 is 11 amino acids. CDR1 and CDR2 from the germline V gene are SGHDT and YYEEEE. V gave up 8 bases and J gave up 5 bases, with 8 bases separating them. The CDR3 region has the DNA TGTGCCAGTATCAGTGACAATGAGCAGTTCTTC. This sequence encodes CASISDNEQFF. Together with reference TRBV5-6 and TRBJ2-1, the CDR3 gives the full variable domain: DAGVTQSPTHLIKTRGQQVTLRCSPKSGHDTVSWYQQALGQGPQFIFQYYEEEERQRGNFPDRFSGHQFPNYSSELNVNALLLGDSALYLCASISDNEQFFGPGTRLTVL.

J is TRBJ2-1 and V is TRBV6-1; 9 bases are shared with TRBD1. The germline V gene encodes CDR1 MNHNS and CDR2 SASEGT. V lost 8 bases, J lost 4 bases, and 3 bases stayed unmatched. CDR3 length equals 13 residues. CDR3 in DNA: TGTGCCAGCTTGGGACAGGGTTACAATGAGCAGTTCTTC. Translating it yields CASLGQGYNEQFF.

Worth noting for this clone: Mismatch with germline at one junction end may stem from a read error. This sequence joins TRBV19 and TRBJ2-2, with 10 bases matching TRBD1. The CDR3 runs 18 residues. CDR1 is LNHDA, CDR2 SQIVND, per germline (reference sequence). The CDR3 sequence is CASSPSTGGLIVTGELFF. The DNA for the CDR3 is TGTGCCAGTAGTCCTTCGACAGGGGGCTTGATAGTAACCGGAGAGCTGTTTTTT.

The genes are TRBV7-2 and TRBJ2-2; D remains unclear. Germline assignment: CDR1 SGHTA and CDR2 FQGNSA. The CDR3 is 17 amino acids. The V end lost 1 base, the J end lost 0 bases, and 12 bases lay between the germline ends. This CDR3 is CASSLVVTTANTGELFF. The CDR3 DNA sequence: TGTGCCAGCAGCTTAGTTGTGACAACCGCGAACACCGGGGAGCTGTTTTTT.

This clone appeared a single time. V is TRBV4-3 and J is TRBJ2-1, with unresolved D. Looked up from germline, CDR1 is LGHNA and CDR2 is YSLEER. The CDR3 sequence is 11 residues long. V was trimmed by 1 base and J by 6 bases, leaving 1 base between them. DNA of the CDR3: TGCGCCAGCAGCCAAGGCAATGAGCAGTTCTTC. This sequence encodes CASSQGNEQFF.

The chain joins TRBV29-1 to TRBJ2-2; D gene uncertain. CDR3 length: 15 amino acids. CDR1 and CDR2 from the germline V gene are SQVTM and ANQGSEA. Between the trimmed V and J ends, which lost 6 bases and 6 bases, there was a span of 20 bases. CDR3 protein: CSVPRTGGLAGELFF. CDR3 nucleotides: TGCAGCGTCCCCCGGACGGGTGGTTTGGCCGGGGAGCTGTTTTTT.

The V and J genes are TRBV7-6 and TRBJ2-7; 9 bases match TRBD2. This CDR3 spans 14 amino acids. J was trimmed by 6 bases and V by 1 base; bases with no gene match: 4. Germline values: CDR1 SGHVS, CDR2 FNYEAQ. CDR3 sequence reads: CASSLGRTSVEQYF. CDR3 DNA: TGTGCCAGCAGCTTAGGGAGGACTAGCGTCGAGCAGTACTTC.

This clone occurred once. V usage is TRBV4-1 and J usage is TRBJ1-4; perhaps TRBD1 as D (5 bases). Trimming took off 0 bases at V and 8 bases at J, with 13 bases between the two ends. Germline-derived CDR1 and CDR2 are MGHRA and YSYEKL. CDR3 length equals 15 residues. The CDR3 region has the DNA TGCGCCAGCAGCCAAGAACTGGGACGGCCAGAAAAACTGTTTTTT. Translation gives CASSQELGRPEKLFF.

The genes are TRBV10-1 and TRBJ2-7; 8 nucleotides line up with TRBD1. The CDR3 runs to 14 residues. The junction had 13 bases not matched to a gene; V was cut back by 6 bases and J by 9 bases. Germline V gene lookup returns CDR1 WNHNN and CDR2 SYGVQD (reference sequence). The CDR3 protein is CASSATGAYTVQYF. The CDR3 bases are TGCGCCAGCAGCGCGACAGGGGCCTATACGGTGCAGTACTTC.

The chain recombines TRBV6-5 with TRBJ2-7; TRBD2 matches 12 bases. Germline V gives CDR1 MNHEY, CDR2 SVGAGI. V was pared by 5 bases and J by 5 bases, with 4 bases of the junction left unmatched. The CDR3 extends over 14 amino acids. CDR3 in DNA: TGTGCCAGCAGTCTAGCGGGAGGGGCCCACGAGCAGTACTTC. This codes for CASSLAGGAHEQYF.